The TCR beta chain under discussion was sequenced for a study of T cells in pancreatic ductal adenocarcinoma. Whole-study findings and limits: Comparisons of tumor and blood clonality may show falsely lower tumor diversity. Blood had more productive templates and 8 to 9.5-fold more unique clonotypes than tumor. The resected pancreatic cancer cohort was biased toward the minority with early-stage disease.

CDR1 and CDR2 from the germline V gene are MNHNS and SASEGT. The CDR3 covers 15 residues. V lost 7 bases and J 7 bases, leaving 20 bases between the germline ends. Surgery without prior neoadjuvant therapy was the treatment of the selected pancreatic ductal adenocarcinoma patients. Only one count was recorded for this clone. Its target is not known. Other DNA sequences in this sample translate to the same CDR3. Libraries were prepared by immunoSEQ multiplex PCR; TCRdb keeps only in-frame clonotypes and omits some of them. The repertoire holds 30,000 or so clones, 90% to 95% seen once, with under 2.5% in the top ten.

The chain is built from TRBV6-1 and TRBJ2-1; the D gene is possibly TRBD1 (6 bases). Sequencing was performed on PBMCs. The TCR originated in a human donor with pancreatic ductal adenocarcinoma. This chain's CDR3 is CASIGRTVRGNEQFF. DNA of the CDR3: TGTGCCAGCATCGGGCGGACAGTTAGGGGGAATGAGCAGTTCTTC.